This TCR beta chain was identified in a study of T-cell memory formation after mild COVID-19. Study-level information: Largely, TCR clusters stayed within a single donor. Whole-study results and caveats: There was a balanced CD4/CD8 profile in clones contracting day 15 to 85, and later expanders leaned CD4+. Those CD4+ clones that contracted were mainly in CM and EM (CD8+ ones in EMRA). Pre-infection memory showed some responding clones, and this suggested that cross-reactive memory joined.

This clonotype has more than one count but fewer than ten. Its antigen is still unknown. CDR3 length: 11 residues. Germline trimming cut 11 bases from V and 7 bases from J; bases unmatched to any gene: 4. TCRdb processed the 5' RACE reads anew with MiXCR; each CDR3 protein has one entry. The sample contains just over 350,000 distinct CDR3 sequences, roughly an eighth of which appear only once. What was sequenced was PBMCs or a T cell subset sorted from them (not recorded which). The TCR originated in a man between 18 and 29 years old who had mild COVID-19 (a few samples of this study predate the infection). Cell type and time point are not known. The V gene is TRBV23-1, the J gene TRBJ2-7; 11 positions agree with TRBD1. TRBV23-1 is an ORF for which the function is uncertain. The CDR3 is CARTGGCEQYF. The CDR3 DNA reads as TGCGCCCGGACAGGGGGCTGTGAGCAGTACTTC.